This is a list of T cell receptor beta chains from one sample in a study of cytomegalovirus exposure and HLA in healthy donors. Clones were read by immunoSEQ multiplex PCR, and TCRdb kept only the in-frame ones, dropping some. The sample carries roughly 190,000 clones, more than 70% recorded once. The material sequenced was PBMCs. The receptors here all came from a woman in her thirties or forties in good health and CMV-seronegative. The CDR3 runs from the conserved cysteine through the conserved F or W. D genes are given only for firm matches. A row's size may be missing; if present it is once, few, many or a size class.

TRBJ2-5 | TRBV19 | . | . | TGTGCCAGTAGTATCAGGCTAAAAGAGACCCAGTACTTC | CASSIRLKETQYF
TRBJ2-1 | TRBV7-8 | TRBD2 | . | TGTGCCAGCAGCTTAAGGCTGGCGGGGGGCATTCGGTTCTTC | CASSLRLAGGIRFF
TRBJ2-1 | TRBV11-2 | TRBD2 | . | TGTGCCAGCAGCTTAGTTAGCGGGAGGTTATCTGAGCAGTTCTTC | CASSLVSGRLSEQFF
TRBJ2-1 | TRBV5-6 | . | . | TGTGCCAGCAGCTGGGGGACTGGCGGGGATGAGCAGTTCTTC | CASSWGTGGDEQFF
TRBJ2-7 | TRBV27 | . | few | TGTGCCAGCAGCGATCGGGGAGGGGGGAGCCACGAGCAGTACTTC | CASSDRGGGSHEQYF
TRBJ2-2 | TRBV5-4 | . | once | TGTGCCAGCAGCTTGCTTGCTGGAGTTACCACCGGGGAGCTGTTTTTT | CASSLLAGVTTGELFF
TRBJ2-3 | TRBV11-3 | . | . | TGTGCCAGCAGCGCGGGTGATACGCAGTATTTT | CASSAGDTQYF
TRBJ1-4 | TRBV6-5 | . | . | TGTGCCAGCAGGGGCCTCCTCCCTATTAATGAAAAACTGTTTTTT | CASRGLLPINEKLFF
TRBJ2-7 | TRBV6-5 | . | . | TGTGCCAGCAGTTCAGTTACCTACGAGCAGTACTTC | CASSSVTYEQYF
TRBJ2-1 | TRBV7-7 | TRBD2 | . | TGTGCCAGCAGCTCCGGACTAGCGGGTCCCAATGAGCAGTTCTTC | CASSSGLAGPNEQFF